The present T cell receptor (beta chain) was sequenced within a study of T cell responses to AZD1222 COVID-19 vaccine. Overall study results and limits: Spike-specific TCR breadth and depth went up after people got two AZD1222 doses.

This clone came up a few times. The antigen is unknown. The repertoire was sequenced with immunoSEQ multiplex PCR; TCRdb's copy has only in-frame clones and lacks some. The sample records more than 95,000 clones, around 92% being singletons. The sequences come from peripheral blood, collected on day 0 of AZD1222 vaccination. The TCR sequence derives from an adult in good health.

The CDR3 DNA reads TGTGCCAGCAGTTACTCATTGGTGTACAATGAGCAGTTCTTC. Its translation is CASSYSLVYNEQFF. V gene TRBV6-6 combines with J gene TRBJ2-1; D not resolved. Deletions cut 0 bases from V and 4 bases from J, with 7 bases between. CDR1 MNHNY and CDR2 SVGAGI come from the germline V gene (reference sequence). The CDR3 contains 14 residues.